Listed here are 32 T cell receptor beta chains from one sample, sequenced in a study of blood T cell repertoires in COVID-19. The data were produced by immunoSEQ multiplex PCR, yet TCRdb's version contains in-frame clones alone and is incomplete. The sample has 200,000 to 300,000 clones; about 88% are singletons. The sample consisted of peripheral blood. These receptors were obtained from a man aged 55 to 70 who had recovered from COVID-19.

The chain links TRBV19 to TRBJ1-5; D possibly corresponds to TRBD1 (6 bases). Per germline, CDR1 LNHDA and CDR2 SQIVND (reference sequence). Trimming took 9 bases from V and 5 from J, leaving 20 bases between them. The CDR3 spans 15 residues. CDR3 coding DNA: TGTGCCAGCGCCAAAGAACGGACAGACTATCAGCCCCAGCATTTT. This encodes CASAKERTDYQPQHF.

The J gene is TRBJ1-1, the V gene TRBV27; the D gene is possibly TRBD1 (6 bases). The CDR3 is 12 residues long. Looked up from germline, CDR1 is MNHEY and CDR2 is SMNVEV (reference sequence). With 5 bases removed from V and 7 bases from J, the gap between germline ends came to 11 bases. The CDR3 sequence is CASSPTRGEAFF. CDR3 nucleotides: TGTGCCAGCAGTCCAACCAGGGGTGAAGCTTTCTTT.

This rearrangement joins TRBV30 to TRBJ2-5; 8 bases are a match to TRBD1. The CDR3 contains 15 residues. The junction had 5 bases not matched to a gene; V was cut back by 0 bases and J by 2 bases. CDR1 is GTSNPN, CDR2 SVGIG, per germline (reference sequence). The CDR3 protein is CAWSVGTGQQETQYF. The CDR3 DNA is TGTGCCTGGAGTGTAGGGACAGGACAACAAGAGACCCAGTACTTC.

The CDR3, as DNA: TGTGCCAGCAGTGAAGAAGGACAGGGTGGCTTCAATCAGCCCCAGCATTTT. Translating it yields CASSEEGQGGFNQPQHF. This chain connects TRBV6-1 to TRBJ1-5, with TRBD1 matching 8 bases. V lost 1 base to trimming and J lost 3 bases; unmatched junction nucleotides: 8. This CDR3 is built from 17 residues. Germline V gene data show CDR1 as MNHNS and CDR2 as SASEGT.

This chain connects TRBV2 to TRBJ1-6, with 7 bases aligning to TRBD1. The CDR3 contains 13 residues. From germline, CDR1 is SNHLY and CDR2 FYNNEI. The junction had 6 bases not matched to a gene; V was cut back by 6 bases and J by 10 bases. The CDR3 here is CASSRDRESPLHF. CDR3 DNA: TGTGCCAGCAGCCGGGACAGAGAATCACCCCTCCACTTT.

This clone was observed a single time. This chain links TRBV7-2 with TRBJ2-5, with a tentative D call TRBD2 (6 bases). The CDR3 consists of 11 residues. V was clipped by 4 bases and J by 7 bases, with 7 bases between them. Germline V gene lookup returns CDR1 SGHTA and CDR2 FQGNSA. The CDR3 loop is CASSSGGTQYF. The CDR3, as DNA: TGTGCCAGCAGCTCCGGGGGGACCCAGTACTTC.

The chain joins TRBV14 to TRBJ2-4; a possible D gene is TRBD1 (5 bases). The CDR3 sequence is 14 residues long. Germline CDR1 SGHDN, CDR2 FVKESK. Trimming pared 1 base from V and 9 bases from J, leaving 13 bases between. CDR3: CASSQVGPQTIQYF. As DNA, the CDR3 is TGTGCCAGCAGCCAAGTGGGGCCCCAGACCATTCAGTACTTC.

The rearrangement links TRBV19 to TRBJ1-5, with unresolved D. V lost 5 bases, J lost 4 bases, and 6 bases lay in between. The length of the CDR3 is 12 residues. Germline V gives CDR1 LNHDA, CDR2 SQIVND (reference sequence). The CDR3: CASSGSNQPQHF. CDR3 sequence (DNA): TGTGCCAGTAGTGGCAGTAATCAGCCCCAGCATTTT.

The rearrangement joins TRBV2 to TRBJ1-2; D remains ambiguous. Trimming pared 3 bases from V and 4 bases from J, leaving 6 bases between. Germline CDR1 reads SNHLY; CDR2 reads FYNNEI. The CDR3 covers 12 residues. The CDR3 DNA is TGTGCCAGCAGTGACACCGGCTATGGCTACACCTTC. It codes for CASSDTGYGYTF.

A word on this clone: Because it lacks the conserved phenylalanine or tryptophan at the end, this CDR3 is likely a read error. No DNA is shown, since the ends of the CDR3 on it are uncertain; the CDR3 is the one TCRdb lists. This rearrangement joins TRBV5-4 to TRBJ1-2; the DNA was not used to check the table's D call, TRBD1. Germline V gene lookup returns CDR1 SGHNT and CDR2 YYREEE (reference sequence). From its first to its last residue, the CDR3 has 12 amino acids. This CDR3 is CASRARTGEDQS.

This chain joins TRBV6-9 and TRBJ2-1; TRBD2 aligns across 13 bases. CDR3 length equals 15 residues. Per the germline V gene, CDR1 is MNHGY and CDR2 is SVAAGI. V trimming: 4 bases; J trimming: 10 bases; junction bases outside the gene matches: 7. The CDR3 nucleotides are TGTGCCAGCAGTTCTAAGACTAGCGGGGGGTTCGAGCAGTTCTTC. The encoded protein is CASSSKTSGGFEQFF.

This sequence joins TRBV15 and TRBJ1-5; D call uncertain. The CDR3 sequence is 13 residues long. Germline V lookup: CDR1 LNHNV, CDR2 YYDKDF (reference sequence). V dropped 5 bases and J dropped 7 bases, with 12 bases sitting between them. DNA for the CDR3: TGTGCCACCAGCTCCCAGAGGCAGCAGCCCCAGCATTTT. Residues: CATSSQRQQPQHF.

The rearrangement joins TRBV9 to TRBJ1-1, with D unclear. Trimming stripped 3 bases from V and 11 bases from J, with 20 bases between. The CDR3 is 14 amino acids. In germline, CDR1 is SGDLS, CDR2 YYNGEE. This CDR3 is CASSAIEGLAAAFF. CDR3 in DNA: TGTGCCAGCAGCGCAATAGAGGGTTTGGCAGCCGCTTTCTTT. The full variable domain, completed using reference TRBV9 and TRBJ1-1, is DSGVTQTPKHLITATGQRVTLRCSPRSGDLSVYWYQQSLDQGLQFLIQYYNGEERAKGNILERFSAQQFPDLHSELNLSSLELGDSALYFCASSAIEGLAAAFFGQGTRLTVV.

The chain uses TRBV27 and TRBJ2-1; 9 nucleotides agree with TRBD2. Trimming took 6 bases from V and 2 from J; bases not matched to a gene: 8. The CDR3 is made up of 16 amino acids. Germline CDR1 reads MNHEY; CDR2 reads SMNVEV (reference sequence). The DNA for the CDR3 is TGTGCCAGCAGCCAAGCGGGGGGTATCACCTACAATGAGCAGTTCTTC. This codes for CASSQAGGITYNEQFF.

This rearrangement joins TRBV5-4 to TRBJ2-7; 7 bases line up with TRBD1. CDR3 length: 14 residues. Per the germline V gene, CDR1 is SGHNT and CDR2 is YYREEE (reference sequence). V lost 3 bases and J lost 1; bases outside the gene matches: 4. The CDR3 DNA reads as TGTGCCAGCAGCTCTCGGACAGGTTCCTACGAGCAGTACTTC. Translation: CASSSRTGSYEQYF.

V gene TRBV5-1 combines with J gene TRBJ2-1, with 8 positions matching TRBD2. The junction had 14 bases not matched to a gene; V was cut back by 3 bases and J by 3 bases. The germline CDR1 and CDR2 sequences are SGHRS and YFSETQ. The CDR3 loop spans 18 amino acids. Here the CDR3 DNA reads TGCGCCAGCAGCTCCACAAAATTAACTAGCGGTCTCTACAATGAGCAGTTCTTC. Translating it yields CASSSTKLTSGLYNEQFF.

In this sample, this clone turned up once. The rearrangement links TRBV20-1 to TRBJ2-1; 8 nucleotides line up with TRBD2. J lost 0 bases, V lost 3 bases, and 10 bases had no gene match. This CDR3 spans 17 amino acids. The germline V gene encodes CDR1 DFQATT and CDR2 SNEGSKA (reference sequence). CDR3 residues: CSASGAGGSSSYNEQFF. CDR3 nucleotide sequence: TGCAGTGCTAGTGGCGCGGGGGGCTCGAGCTCCTACAATGAGCAGTTCTTC.

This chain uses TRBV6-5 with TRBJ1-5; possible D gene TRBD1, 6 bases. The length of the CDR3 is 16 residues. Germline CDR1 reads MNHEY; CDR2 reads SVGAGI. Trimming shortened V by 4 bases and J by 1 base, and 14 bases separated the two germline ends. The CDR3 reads CASSFLGADSNQPQHF. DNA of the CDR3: TGTGCCAGCAGTTTTCTGGGGGCTGACAGCAATCAGCCCCAGCATTTT.

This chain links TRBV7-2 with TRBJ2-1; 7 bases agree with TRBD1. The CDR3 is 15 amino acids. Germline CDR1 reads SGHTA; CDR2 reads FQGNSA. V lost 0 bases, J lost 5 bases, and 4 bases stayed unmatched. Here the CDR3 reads CASSLAGTANNEQFF. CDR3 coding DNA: TGTGCCAGCAGCTTAGCTGGGACAGCTAACAATGAGCAGTTCTTC.

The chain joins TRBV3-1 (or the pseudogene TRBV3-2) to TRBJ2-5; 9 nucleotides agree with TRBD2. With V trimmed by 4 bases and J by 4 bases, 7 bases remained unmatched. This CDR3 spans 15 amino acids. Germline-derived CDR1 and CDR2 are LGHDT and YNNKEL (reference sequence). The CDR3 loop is CASSLGGGAGETQYF. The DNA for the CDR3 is TGTGCCAGCAGCCTCGGCGGGGGGGCCGGAGAGACCCAGTACTTC.

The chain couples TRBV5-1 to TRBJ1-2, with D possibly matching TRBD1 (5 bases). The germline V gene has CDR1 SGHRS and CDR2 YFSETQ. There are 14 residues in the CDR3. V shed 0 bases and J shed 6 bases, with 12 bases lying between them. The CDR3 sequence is CASSLGRGLNGYTF. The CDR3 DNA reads TGCGCCAGCAGCTTGGGGAGGGGCCTGAATGGCTACACCTTC. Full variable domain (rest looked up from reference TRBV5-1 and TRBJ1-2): KAGVTQTPRYLIKTRGQQVTLSCSPISGHRSVSWYQQTPGQGLQFLFEYFSETQRNKGNFPGRFSGRQFSNSRSEMNVSTLELGDSALYLCASSLGRGLNGYTFGSGTRLTVV.

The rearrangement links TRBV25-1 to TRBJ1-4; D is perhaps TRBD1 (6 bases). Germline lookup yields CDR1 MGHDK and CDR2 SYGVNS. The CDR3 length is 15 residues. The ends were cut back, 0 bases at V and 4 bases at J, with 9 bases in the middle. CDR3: CASSEYARGNEKLFF. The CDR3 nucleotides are TGTGCCAGCAGTGAATATGCCAGGGGTAATGAAAAACTGTTTTTT.

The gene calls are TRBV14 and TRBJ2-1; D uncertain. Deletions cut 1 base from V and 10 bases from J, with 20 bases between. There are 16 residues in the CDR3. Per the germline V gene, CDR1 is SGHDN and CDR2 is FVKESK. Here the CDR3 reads CASSQVKVALNEEQFF. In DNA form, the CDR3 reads TGTGCCAGCAGCCAAGTAAAGGTAGCACTCAATGAAGAGCAGTTCTTC.

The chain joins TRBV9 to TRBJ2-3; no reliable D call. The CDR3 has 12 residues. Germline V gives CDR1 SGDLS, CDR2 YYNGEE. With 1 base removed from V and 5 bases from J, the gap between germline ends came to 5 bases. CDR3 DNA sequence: TGTGCCAGCAGCGTAACTTTAGATACGCAGTATTTT. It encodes CASSVTLDTQYF.

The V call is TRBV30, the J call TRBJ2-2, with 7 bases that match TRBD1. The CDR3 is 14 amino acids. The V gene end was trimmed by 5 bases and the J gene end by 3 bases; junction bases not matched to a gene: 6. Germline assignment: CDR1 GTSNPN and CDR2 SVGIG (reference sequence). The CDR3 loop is CAWGETGYTGELFF. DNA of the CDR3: TGTGCCTGGGGCGAGACAGGGTACACCGGGGAGCTGTTTTTT.

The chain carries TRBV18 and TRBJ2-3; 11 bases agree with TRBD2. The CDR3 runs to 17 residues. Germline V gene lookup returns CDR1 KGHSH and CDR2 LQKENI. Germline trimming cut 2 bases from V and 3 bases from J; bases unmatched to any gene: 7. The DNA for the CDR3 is TGTGCCAGCTCACCAACTAGCGGGGGCCGGGGGACAGATACGCAGTATTTT. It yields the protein CASSPTSGGRGTDTQYF. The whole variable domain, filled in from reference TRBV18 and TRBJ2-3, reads NAGVMQNPRHLVRRRGQEARLRCSPMKGHSHVYWYRQLPEEGLKFMVYLQKENIIDESGMPKERFSAEFPKEGPSILRIQQVVRGDSAAYFCASSPTSGGRGTDTQYFGPGTRLTVL.

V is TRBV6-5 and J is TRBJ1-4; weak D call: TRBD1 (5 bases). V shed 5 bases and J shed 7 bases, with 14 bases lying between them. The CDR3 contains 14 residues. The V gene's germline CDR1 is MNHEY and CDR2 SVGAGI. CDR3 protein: CASSPRQFTEKLFF. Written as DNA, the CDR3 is TGTGCCAGCAGTCCCCGACAGTTTACTGAAAAACTGTTTTTT.

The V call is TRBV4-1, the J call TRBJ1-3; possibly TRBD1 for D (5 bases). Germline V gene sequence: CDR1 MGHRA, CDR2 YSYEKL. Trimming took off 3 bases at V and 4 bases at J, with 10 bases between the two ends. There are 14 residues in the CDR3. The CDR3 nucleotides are TGCGCCAGCAGCCACAGGGAATCCGGAAACACCATATATTTT. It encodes CASSHRESGNTIYF.

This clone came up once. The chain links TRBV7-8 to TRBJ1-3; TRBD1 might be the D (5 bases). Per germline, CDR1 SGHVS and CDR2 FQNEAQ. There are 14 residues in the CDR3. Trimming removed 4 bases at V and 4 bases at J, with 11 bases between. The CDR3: CASSSQGRGNTIYF. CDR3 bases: TGTGCCAGCAGCTCCCAGGGTAGAGGAAACACCATATATTTT.

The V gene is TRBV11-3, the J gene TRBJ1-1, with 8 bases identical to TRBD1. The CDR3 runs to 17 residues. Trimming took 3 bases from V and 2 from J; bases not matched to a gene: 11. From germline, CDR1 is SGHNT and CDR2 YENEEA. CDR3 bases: TGTGCCAGCAGCTTGGGCAGGGGGCGCGGGCAAAACACTGAAGCTTTCTTT. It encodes CASSLGRGRGQNTEAFF.

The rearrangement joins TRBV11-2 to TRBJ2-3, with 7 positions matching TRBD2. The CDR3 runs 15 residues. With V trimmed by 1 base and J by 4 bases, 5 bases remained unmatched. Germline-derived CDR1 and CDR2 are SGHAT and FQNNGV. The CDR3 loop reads CASSLVGGRPDTQYF. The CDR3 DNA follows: TGTGCCAGCAGCTTAGTGGGGGGGAGGCCAGATACGCAGTATTTT.

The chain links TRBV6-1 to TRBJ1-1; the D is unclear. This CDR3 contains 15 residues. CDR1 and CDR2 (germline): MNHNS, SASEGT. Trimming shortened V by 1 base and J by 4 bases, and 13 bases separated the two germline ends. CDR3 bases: TGTGCCAGCAGTGAAGGTAGCTCCATGAGCACTGAAGCTTTCTTT. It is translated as CASSEGSSMSTEAFF.